This T cell receptor beta chain derives from a study of T cell repertoires in cytomegalovirus infection. Study-wide background: Public TCR beta signatures indicated both CMV infection and matching HLA type. Study results and limitations: It was HLA-C-restricted CMV-specific TCR beta clonotypes that dominated the response ex vivo.

V shed 1 base and J shed 4 bases, with 7 bases lying between them. CDR1 and CDR2 from the germline V gene are SGHTA and FQGNSA. CDR3 length equals 13 residues. This clonotype was counted at least ten times. Its antigen is not identified. Each CDR3 protein gets one entry after TCRdb re-called the reads with MiXCR. The table has approximately 250,000 distinct CDR3 sequences, roughly 23% seen once. The TCR comes from a human donor in good health (CMV status not recorded). Some clones in this sample may be carry-over from other donors' samples. The sequencing input was CD8+ T cells from PBMCs. This chain links TRBV7-2 with TRBJ1-1; the D is unclear. DNA for the CDR3: TGTGCCAGCAGCTTAGGGGCTTTCACTGAAGCTTTCTTT. Translation gives CASSLGAFTEAFF.